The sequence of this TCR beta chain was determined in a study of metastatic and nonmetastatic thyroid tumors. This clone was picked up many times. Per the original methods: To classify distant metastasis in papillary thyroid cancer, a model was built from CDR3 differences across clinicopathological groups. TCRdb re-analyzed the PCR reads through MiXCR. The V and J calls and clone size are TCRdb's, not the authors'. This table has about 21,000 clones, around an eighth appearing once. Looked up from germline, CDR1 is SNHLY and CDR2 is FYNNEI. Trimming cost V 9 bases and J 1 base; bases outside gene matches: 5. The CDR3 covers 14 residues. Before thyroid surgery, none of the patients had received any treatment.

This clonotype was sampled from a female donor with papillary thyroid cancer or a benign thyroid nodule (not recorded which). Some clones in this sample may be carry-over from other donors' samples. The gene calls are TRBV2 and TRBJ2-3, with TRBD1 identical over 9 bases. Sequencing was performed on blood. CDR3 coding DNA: TGTGCCAGACAGGGGGCCAGAGGCACAGATACGCAGTATTTT. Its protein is CARQGARGTDTQYF.